Each of the 3 T cell receptor beta chains below was sequenced from the same sample in a study of control samples from healthy donors and cancer patients. Measured with immunoSEQ multiplex PCR; TCRdb has only the in-frame clones, and not every one. The repertoire holds roughly 6,000 clones, around four fifths seen once, with approximately 7.1% in the top ten. The specimen was formalin-fixed, paraffin-embedded tissue. These receptors all stem from a female donor with lung cancer.

This clone appeared once. The J gene is TRBJ2-3, the V gene TRBV5-1, with 8 bases identical to TRBD2. After removal of 5 bases from V and 5 bases from J, the junction contained 10 bases not matched to a gene. Germline-derived CDR1 and CDR2 are SGHRS and YFSETQ. This CDR3 region has 15 residues. CDR3: CASRGTGAGGDTQYF. The CDR3 DNA is TGCGCCAGCAGAGGAACCGGGGCGGGAGGAGATACGCAGTATTTT.

The chain links TRBV27 to TRBJ2-3; 8 bases agree with TRBD2. V lost 2 bases to trimming and J lost 1 base; unmatched junction nucleotides: 8. Germline CDR1 and CDR2: MNHEY and SMNVEV (reference sequence). CDR3 length: 17 residues. The CDR3 bases are TGTGCCAGCAGTTTACGTGCTAGCGGGTTGGGCACAGATACGCAGTATTTT. It codes for CASSLRASGLGTDTQYF.

The genes are TRBV7-2 and TRBJ2-1; 7 bases map to TRBD2. The CDR3 is made up of 12 amino acids. V was clipped by 5 bases and J by 7 bases; unmatched bases: 2. The germline gives CDR1 SGHTA, CDR2 FQGNSA. The CDR3 DNA follows: TGTGCCAGCAGCCCGGGAGGAAATGAGCAGTTCTTC. This translates into CASSPGGNEQFF.